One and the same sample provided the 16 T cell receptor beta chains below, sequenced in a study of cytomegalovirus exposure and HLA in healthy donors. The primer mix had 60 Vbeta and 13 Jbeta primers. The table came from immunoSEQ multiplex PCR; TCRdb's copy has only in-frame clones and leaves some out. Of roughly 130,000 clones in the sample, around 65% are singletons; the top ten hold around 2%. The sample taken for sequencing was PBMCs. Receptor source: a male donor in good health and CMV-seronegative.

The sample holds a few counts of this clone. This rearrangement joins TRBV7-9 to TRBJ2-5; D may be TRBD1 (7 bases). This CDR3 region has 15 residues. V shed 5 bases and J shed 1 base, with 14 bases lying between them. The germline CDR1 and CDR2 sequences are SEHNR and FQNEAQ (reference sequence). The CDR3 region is CASSLQGGPQETQYF. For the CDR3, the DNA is TGTGCCAGCAGCCTTCAGGGGGGTCCCCAAGAGACCCAGTACTTC.

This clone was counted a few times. CDR3 loop: CASSSHQLGDEKLFF. CDR3 in DNA: TGTGCCAGCAGTTCCCATCAGTTAGGGGATGAAAAACTGTTTTTT. V and J are TRBV6-6 and TRBJ1-4, with D maybe TRBD1 (5 bases). The CDR3 consists of 15 residues. Germline-derived CDR1 and CDR2 are MNHNY and SVGAGI (reference sequence). The V gene lost 4 bases and the J gene lost 6 bases, with 15 bases spanning the gap.

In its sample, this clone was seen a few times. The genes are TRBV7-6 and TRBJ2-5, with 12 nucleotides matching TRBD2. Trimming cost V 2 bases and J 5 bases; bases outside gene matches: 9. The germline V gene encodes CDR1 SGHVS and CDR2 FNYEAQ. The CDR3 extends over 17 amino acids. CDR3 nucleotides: TGTGCCAGCAGCTTACTTCCTCGGACTAGCGGGGCCGAGACCCAGTACTTC. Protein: CASSLLPRTSGAETQYF.

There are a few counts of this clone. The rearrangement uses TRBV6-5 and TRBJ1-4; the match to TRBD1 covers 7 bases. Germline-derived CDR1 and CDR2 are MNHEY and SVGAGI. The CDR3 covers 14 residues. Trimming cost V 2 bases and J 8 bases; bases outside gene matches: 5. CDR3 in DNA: TGTGCCAGCAGTTACCTCAGGGGGACCGAAAAACTGTTTTTT. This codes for CASSYLRGTEKLFF.

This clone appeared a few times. The CDR3 loop is CASSGFGDTQYF. The CDR3 DNA reads TGTGCCAGCAGTGGTTTCGGAGATACGCAGTATTTT. The chain joins TRBV7-6 to TRBJ2-3, with D unresolved. CDR1 is SGHVS, CDR2 FNYEAQ, per germline. Trimming removed 6 bases from V and 5 bases from J, with 9 bases in between. The length of the CDR3 is 12 residues. Full variable domain (missing parts from reference TRBV7-6 and TRBJ2-3): GAGVSQSPRYKVTKRGQDVALRCDPISGHVSLYWYRQALGQGPEFLTYFNYEAQQDKSGLPNDRFSAERPEGSISTLTIQRTEQRDSAMYRCASSGFGDTQYFGPGTRLTVL.

CDR3 coding DNA: TGTGCCAGCAGCGCCCCGACAGGGAAGGGTAACTATGGCTACACCTTC. This gives the protein CASSAPTGKGNYGYTF. The genes are TRBV5-4 and TRBJ1-2; 7 bases agree with TRBD1. J lost 1 base, V lost 4 bases, and 10 bases had no gene match. This CDR3 spans 16 amino acids. Germline V lookup: CDR1 SGHNT, CDR2 YYREEE (reference sequence).

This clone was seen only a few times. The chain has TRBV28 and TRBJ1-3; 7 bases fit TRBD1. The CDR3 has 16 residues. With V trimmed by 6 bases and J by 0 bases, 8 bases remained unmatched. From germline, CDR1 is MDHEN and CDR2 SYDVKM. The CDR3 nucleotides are TGTGCCAGCAGCCGGCAGACAGGGAGCTCTGGAAACACCATATATTTT. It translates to CASSRQTGSSGNTIYF.

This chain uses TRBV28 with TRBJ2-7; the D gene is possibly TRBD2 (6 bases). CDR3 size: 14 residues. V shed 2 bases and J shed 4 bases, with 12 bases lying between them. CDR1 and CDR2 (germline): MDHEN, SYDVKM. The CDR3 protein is CASSLGGLAYEQYF. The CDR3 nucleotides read TGTGCCAGCAGTTTAGGGGGGTTAGCGTACGAGCAGTACTTC.

The CDR3 here is CASSLTPGTGTHEQYF. DNA of the CDR3: TGCGCCAGCAGCCTAACCCCCGGGACAGGGACCCACGAGCAGTACTTC. This chain connects TRBV4-1 to TRBJ2-7, with 9 positions matching TRBD1. CDR3 length: 16 residues. Germline V gene sequence: CDR1 MGHRA, CDR2 YSYEKL. Trimming took 4 bases from V and 5 from J; bases not matched to a gene: 12.

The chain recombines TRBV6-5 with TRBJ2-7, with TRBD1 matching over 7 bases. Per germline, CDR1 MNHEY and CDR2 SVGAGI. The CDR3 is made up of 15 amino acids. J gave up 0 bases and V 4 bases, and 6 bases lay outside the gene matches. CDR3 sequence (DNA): TGTGCCAGCAGTTCGGACAGGCGGAGCTCCTACGAGCAGTACTTC. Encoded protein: CASSSDRRSSYEQYF.

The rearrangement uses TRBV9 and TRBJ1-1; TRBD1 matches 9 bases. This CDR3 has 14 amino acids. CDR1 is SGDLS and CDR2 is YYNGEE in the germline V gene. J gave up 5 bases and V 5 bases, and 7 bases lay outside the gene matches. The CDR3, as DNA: TGTGCCAGCAGTGCTACAGGGGGCCTGACTGAAGCTTTCTTT. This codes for CASSATGGLTEAFF.

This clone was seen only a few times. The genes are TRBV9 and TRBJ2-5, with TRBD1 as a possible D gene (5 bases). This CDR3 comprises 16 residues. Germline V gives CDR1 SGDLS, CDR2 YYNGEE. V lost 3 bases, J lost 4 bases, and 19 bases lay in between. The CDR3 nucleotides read TGTGCCAGCAGCGCGAGTCCGACAGAGAGAGGAGAGACCCAGTACTTC. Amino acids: CASSASPTERGETQYF.

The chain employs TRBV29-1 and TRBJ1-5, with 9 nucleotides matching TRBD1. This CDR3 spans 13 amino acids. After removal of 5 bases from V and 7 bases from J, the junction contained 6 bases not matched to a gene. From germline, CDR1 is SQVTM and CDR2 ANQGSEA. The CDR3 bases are TGCAGCGTTTCTGGACAGGGGCGGCAGCCCCAGCATTTT. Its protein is CSVSGQGRQPQHF.

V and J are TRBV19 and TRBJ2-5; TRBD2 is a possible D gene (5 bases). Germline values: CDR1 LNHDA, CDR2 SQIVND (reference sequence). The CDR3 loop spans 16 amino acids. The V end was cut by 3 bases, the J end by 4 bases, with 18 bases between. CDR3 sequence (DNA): TGTGCCAGTAGTATTTCCCCAGGACTTGGGGTAGAGACCCAGTACTTC. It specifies CASSISPGLGVETQYF.

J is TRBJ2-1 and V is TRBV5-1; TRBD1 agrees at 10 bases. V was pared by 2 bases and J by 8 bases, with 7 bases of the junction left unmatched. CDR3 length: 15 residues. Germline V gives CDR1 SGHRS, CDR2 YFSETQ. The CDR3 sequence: CASSLAGTGEHEQFF. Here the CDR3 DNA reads TGCGCCAGCAGCTTAGCCGGGACAGGGGAACATGAGCAGTTCTTC.

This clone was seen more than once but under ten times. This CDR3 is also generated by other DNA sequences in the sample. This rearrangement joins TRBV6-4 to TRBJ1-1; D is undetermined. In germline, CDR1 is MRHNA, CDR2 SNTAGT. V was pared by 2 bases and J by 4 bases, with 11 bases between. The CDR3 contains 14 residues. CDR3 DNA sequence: TGTGCCAGCAGTGACACCTCCAGAGGCACTGAAGCTTTCTTT. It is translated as CASSDTSRGTEAFF.